A selection of T cell receptor beta chains follows, all from one sample in a study of shared clonotypes between healthy human individuals. TCRdb's table, derived via immunoSEQ multiplex PCR, lists solely in-frame clones and lacks some. The sample gives roughly 850,000 clones, roughly 96% of which show up once; about 0.21% is in the top ten. Specimen: naive CD8+ T cells sorted from blood. The source is a man younger than 45 in good health. CDR3s include the opening cysteine and the closing phenylalanine or tryptophan.

cdr3_aa j_call v_call
CASSWAEANNEQFF TRBJ2-1 TRBV5-4
CASSFLGGDEQFF TRBJ2-1 TRBV27
CASSRTQSTPYNEQFF TRBJ2-1 TRBV7-2
CASSSLLWGANTGELFF TRBJ2-2 TRBV28
CASSMGGMRGFNNEQFF TRBJ2-1 TRBV19
CASSGRWGRDYGYTF TRBJ1-2 TRBV9
CASSSPMGTSNPEQFF TRBJ2-1 TRBV7-9
CSVLGLAGGSYNEQFF TRBJ2-1 TRBV29-1
CASTTSGTSYYNEQFF TRBJ2-1 TRBV7-9
CASRLGALEQFF TRBJ2-1 TRBV2
CASRSGGNTEAFF TRBJ1-1 TRBV21-1
CASSLGLGLAGEEQFF TRBJ2-1 TRBV28
CASSRAGTQSSYNEQFF TRBJ2-1 TRBV27
CASSVGGVLEQFF TRBJ2-1 TRBV9